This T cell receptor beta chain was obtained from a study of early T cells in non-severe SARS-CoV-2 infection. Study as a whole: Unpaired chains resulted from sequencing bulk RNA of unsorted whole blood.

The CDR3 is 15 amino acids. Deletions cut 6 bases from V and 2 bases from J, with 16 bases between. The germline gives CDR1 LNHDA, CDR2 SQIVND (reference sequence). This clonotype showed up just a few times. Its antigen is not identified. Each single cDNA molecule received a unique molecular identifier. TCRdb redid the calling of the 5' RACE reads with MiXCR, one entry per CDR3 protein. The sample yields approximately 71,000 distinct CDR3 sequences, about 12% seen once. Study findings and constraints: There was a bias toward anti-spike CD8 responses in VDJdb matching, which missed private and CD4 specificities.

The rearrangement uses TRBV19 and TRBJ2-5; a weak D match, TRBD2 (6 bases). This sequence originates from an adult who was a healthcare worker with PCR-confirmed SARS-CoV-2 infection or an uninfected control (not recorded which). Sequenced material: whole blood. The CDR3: CASRGGALGQETQYF. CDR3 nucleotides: TGTGCCAGTAGAGGAGGGGCTCTGGGGCAAGAGACCCAGTACTTC.